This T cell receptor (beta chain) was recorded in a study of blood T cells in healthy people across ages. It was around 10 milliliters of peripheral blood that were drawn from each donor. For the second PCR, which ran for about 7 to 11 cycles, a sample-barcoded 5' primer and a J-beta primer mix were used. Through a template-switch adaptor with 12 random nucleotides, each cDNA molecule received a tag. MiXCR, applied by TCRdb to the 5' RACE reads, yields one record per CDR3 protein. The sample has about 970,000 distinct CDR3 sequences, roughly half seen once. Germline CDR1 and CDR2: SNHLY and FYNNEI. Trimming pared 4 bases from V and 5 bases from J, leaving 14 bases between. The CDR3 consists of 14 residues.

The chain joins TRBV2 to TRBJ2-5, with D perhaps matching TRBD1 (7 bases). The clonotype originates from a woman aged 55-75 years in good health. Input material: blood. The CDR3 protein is CASSGMTGRETQYF. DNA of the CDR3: TGTGCCAGCAGTGGTATGACAGGGAGGGAGACCCAGTACTTC.